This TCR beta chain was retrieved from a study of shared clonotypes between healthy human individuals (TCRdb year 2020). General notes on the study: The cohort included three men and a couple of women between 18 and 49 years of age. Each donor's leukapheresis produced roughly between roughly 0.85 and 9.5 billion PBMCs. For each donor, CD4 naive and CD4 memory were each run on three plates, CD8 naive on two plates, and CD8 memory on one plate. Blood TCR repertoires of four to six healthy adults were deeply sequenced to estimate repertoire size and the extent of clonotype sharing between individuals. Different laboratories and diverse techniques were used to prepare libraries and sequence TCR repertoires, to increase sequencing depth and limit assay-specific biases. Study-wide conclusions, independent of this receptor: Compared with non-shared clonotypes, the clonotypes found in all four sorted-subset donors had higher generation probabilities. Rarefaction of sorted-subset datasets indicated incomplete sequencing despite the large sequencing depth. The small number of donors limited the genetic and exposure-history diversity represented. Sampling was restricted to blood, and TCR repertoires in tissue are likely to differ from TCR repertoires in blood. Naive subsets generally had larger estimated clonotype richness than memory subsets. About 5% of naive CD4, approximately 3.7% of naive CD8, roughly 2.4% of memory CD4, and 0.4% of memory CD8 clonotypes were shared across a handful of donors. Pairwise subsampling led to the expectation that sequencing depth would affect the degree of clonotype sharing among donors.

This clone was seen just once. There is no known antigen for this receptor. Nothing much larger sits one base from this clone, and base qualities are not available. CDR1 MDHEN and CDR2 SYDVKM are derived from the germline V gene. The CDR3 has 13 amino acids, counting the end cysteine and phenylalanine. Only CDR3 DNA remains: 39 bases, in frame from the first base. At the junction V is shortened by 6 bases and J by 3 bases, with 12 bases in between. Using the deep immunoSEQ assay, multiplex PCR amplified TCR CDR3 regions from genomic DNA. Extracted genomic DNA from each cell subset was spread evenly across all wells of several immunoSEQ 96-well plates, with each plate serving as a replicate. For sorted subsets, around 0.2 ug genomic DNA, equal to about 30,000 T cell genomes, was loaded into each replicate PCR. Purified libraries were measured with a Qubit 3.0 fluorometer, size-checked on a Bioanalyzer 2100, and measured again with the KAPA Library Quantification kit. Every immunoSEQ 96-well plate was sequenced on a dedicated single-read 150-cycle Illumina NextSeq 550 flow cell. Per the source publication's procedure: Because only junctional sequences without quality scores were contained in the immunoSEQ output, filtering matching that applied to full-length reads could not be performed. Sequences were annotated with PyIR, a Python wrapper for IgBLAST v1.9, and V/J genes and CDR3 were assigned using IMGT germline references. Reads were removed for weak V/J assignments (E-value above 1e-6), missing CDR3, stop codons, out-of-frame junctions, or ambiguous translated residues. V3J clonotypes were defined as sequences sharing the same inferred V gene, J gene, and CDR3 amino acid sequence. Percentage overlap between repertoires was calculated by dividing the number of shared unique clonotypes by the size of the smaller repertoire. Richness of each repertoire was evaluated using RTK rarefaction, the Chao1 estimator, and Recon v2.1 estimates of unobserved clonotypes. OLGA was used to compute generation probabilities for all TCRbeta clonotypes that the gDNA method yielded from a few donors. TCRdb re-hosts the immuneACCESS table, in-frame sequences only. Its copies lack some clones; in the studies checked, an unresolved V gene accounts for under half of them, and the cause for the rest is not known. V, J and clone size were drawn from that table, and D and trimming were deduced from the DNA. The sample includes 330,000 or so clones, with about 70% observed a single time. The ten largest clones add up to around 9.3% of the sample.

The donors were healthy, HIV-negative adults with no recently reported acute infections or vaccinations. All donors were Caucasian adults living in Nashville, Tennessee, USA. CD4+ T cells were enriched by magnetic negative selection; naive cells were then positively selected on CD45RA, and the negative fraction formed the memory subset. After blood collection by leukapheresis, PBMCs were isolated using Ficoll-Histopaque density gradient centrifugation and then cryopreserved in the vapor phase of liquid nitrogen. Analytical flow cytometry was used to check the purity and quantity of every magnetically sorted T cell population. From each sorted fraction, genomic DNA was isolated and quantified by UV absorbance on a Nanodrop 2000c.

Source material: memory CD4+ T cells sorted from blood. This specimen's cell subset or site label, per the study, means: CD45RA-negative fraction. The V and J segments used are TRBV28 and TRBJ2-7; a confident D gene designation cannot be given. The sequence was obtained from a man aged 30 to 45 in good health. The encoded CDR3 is CASSLGAHYEQYF. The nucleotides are TGTGCCAGCAGCTTGGGCGCCCACTACGAGCAGTACTTC.